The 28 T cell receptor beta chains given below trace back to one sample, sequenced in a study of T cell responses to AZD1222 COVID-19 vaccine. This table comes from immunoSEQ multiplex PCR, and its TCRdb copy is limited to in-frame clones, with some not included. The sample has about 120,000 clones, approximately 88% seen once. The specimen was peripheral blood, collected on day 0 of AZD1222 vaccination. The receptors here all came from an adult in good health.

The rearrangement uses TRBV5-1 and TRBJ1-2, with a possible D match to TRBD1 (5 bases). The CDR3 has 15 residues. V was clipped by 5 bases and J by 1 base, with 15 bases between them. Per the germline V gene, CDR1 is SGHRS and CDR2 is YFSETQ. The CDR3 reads CASRDTRSINYGYTF. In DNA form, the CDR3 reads TGCGCCAGCAGGGACACCCGCTCGATTAACTATGGCTACACCTTC.

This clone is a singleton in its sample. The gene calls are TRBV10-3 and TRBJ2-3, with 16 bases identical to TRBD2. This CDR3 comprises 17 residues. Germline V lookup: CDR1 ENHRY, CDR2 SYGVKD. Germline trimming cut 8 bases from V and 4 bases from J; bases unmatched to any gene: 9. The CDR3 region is CAIRGTSGGERADTQYF. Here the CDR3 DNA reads TGTGCCATCCGAGGGACTAGCGGGGGGGAGCGGGCAGATACGCAGTATTTT.

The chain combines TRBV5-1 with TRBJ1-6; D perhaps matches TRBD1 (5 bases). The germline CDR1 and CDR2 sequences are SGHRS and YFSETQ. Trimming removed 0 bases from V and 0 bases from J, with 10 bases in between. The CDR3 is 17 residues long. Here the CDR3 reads CASSLGSGSSYNSPLHF. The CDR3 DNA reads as TGCGCCAGCAGCTTGGGTTCAGGGAGCTCCTATAATTCACCCCTCCACTTT.

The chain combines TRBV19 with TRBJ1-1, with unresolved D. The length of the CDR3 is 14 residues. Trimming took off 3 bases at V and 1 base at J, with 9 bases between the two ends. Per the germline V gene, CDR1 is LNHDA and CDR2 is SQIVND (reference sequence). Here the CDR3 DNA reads TGTGCCAGTAGTATTCTGGGTTCGAACACTGAAGCTTTCTTT. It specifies CASSILGSNTEAFF.

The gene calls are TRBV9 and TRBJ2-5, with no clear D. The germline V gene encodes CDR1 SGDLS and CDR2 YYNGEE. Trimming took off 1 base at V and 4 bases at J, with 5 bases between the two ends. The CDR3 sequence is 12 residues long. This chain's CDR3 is CASSVFGETQYF. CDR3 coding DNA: TGTGCCAGCAGCGTATTTGGAGAGACCCAGTACTTC.

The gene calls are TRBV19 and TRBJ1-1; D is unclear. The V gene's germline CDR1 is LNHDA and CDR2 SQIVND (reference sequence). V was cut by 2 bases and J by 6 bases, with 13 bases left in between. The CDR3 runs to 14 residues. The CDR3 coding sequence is TGTGCCAGTAGTATACTTGGGGAGTCTGCTGAAGCTTTCTTT. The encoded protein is CASSILGESAEAFF.

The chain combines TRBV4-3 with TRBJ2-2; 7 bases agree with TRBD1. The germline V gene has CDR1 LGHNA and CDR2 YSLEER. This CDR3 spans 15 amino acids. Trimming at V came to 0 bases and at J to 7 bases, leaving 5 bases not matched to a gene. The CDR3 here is CASSQDPTGNGELFF. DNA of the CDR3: TGCGCCAGCAGCCAAGACCCGACAGGGAACGGGGAGCTGTTTTTT.

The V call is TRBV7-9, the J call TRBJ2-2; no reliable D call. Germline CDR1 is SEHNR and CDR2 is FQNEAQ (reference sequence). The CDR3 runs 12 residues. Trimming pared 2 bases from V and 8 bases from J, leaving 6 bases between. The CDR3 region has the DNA TGTGCCAGCAGCTTATTACCGGGGGAGCTGTTTTTT. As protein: CASSLLPGELFF.

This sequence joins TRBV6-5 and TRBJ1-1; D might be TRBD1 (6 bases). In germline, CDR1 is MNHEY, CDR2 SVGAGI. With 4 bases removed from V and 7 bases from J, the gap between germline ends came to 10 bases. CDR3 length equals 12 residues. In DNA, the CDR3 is TGTGCCAGCAGTTCAAGGACAGTTGAAGCTTTCTTT. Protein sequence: CASSSRTVEAFF.

The CDR3 is CASSWRTGSETQYF. The DNA for the CDR3 is TGTGCCAGCAGCTGGAGGACAGGGAGCGAGACCCAGTACTTC. V is TRBV7-2 and J is TRBJ2-5, with 8 bases identical to TRBD1. The CDR3 is made up of 14 amino acids. Trimming took 4 bases from V and 5 from J; bases not matched to a gene: 6. Germline CDR1 and CDR2: SGHTA and FQGNSA. Full variable domain (rest looked up from reference TRBV7-2 and TRBJ2-5): GAGVSQSPSNKVTEKGKDVELRCDPISGHTALYWYRQSLGQGLEFLIYFQGNSAPDKSGLPSDRFSAERTGGSVSTLTIQRTQQEDSAVYLCASSWRTGSETQYFGPGTRLLVL.

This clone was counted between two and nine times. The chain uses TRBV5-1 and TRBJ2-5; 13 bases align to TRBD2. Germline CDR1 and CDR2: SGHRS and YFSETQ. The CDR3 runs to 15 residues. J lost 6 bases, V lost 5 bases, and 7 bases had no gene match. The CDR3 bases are TGCGCCAGCAGAGAGGGACTAGCGGGGACCCAGACCCAGTACTTC. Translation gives CASREGLAGTQTQYF.

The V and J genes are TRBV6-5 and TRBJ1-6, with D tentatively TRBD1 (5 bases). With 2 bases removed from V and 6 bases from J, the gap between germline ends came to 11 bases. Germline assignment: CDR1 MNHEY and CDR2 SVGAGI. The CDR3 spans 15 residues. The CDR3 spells CASSYGGMGNSPLHF. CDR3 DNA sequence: TGTGCCAGCAGTTACGGGGGAATGGGTAATTCACCCCTCCACTTT.

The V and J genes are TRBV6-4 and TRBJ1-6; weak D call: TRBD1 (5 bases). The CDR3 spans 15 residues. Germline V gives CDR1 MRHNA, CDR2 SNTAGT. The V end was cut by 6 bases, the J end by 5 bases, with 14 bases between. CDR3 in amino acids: CASRRDSPDNSPLHF. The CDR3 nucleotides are TGTGCCAGCAGAAGGGACTCCCCGGATAATTCACCCCTCCACTTT.

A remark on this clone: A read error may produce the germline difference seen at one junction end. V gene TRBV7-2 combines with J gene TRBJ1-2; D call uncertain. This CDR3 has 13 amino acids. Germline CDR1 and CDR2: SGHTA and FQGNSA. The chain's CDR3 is CASGFGIASGYTF. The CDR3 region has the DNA TGTGCCAGCGGCTTCGGGATAGCCTCTGGCTACACCTTC.

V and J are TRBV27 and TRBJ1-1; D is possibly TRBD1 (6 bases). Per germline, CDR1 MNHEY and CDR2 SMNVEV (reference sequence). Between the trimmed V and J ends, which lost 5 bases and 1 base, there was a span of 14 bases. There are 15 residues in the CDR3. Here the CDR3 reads CASSRQGTQNTEAFF. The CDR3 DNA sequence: TGTGCCAGCAGTCGTCAGGGGACCCAGAACACTGAAGCTTTCTTT.

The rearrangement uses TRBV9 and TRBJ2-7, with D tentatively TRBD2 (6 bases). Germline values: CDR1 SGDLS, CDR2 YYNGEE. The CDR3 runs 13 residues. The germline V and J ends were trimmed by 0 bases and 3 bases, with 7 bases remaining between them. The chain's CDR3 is CASSVGDFYEQYF. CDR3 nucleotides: TGTGCCAGCAGCGTAGGGGACTTCTACGAGCAGTACTTC. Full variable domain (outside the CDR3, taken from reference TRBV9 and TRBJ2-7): DSGVTQTPKHLITATGQRVTLRCSPRSGDLSVYWYQQSLDQGLQFLIQYYNGEERAKGNILERFSAQQFPDLHSELNLSSLELGDSALYFCASSVGDFYEQYFGPGTRLTVT.

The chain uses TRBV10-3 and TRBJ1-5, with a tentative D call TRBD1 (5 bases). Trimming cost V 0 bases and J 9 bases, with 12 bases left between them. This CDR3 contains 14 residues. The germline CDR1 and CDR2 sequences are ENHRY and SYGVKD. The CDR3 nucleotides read TGTGCCATCAGTGAGTCGACGGGGGGTGCGCCCCAGCATTTT. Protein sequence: CAISESTGGAPQHF.

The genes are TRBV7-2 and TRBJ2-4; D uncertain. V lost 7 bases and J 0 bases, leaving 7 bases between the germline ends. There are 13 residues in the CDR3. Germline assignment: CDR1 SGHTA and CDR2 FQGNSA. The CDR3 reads CASTLGAKNIQYF. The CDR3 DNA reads TGTGCCAGCACTCTCGGAGCCAAAAACATTCAGTACTTC.

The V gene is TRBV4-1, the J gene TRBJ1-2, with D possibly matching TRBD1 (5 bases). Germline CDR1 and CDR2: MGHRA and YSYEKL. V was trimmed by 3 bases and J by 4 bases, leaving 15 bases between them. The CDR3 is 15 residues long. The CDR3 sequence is CASSQLAGLPYGYTF. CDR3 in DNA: TGCGCCAGCAGCCAGTTGGCAGGGCTCCCCTATGGCTACACCTTC.

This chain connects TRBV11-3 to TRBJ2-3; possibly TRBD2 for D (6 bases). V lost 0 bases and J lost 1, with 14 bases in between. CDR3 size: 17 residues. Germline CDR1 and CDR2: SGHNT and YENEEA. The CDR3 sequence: CASSLDTRGFGTDTQYF. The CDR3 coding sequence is TGTGCCAGCAGCTTAGATACACGGGGGTTTGGCACAGATACGCAGTATTTT.

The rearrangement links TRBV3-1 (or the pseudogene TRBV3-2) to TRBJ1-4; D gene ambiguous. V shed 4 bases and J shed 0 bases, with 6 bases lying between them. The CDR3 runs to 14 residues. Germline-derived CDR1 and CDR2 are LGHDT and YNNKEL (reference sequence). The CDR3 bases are TGTGCCAGCAGCCCAGCAGCAACTAATGAAAAACTGTTTTTT. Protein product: CASSPAATNEKLFF.

The DNA of the CDR3 is TGCGCCAGCAGCTTGGCCGGGGAGGGATACATGAACACTGAAGCTTTCTTT. Encoded protein: CASSLAGEGYMNTEAFF. The chain joins TRBV5-1 to TRBJ1-1; D gene ambiguous. The CDR3 runs to 17 residues. V was shortened by 0 bases and J by 0 bases, with 15 bases between the two germline ends. Germline V gives CDR1 SGHRS, CDR2 YFSETQ.

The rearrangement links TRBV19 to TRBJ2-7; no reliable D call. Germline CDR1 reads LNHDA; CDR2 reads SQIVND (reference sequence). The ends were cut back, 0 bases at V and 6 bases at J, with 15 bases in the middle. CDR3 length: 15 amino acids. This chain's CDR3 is CASSIDPRGSAEQYF. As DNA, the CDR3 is TGTGCCAGTAGTATAGATCCAAGAGGATCGGCCGAGCAGTACTTC.

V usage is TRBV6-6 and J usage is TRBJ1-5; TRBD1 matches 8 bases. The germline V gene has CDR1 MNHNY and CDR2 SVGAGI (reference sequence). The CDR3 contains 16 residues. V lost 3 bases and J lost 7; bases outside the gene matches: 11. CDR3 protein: CASSYRLRGRGQPQHF. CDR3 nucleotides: TGTGCCAGCAGTTATCGTCTCAGGGGGCGAGGGCAGCCCCAGCATTTT.

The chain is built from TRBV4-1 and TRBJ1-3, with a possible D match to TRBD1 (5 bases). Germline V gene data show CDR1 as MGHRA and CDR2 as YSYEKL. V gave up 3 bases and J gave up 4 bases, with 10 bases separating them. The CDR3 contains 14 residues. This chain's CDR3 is CASSQRAGGNTIYF. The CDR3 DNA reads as TGCGCCAGCAGCCAGCGGGCAGGGGGAAACACCATATATTTT.

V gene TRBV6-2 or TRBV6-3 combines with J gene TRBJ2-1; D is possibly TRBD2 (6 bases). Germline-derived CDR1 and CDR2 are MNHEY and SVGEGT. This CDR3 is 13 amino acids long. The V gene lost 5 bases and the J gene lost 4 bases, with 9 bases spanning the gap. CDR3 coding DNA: TGTGCCAGCAGTCCGGGGGAGTACAATGAGCAGTTCTTC. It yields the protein CASSPGEYNEQFF.

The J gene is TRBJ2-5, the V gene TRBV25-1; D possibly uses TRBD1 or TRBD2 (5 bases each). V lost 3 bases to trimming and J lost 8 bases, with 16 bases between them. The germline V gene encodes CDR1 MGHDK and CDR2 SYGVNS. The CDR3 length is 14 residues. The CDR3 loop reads CASSDRARDGTQYF. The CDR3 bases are TGTGCCAGCAGTGACAGGGCCCGGGACGGTACCCAGTACTTC.

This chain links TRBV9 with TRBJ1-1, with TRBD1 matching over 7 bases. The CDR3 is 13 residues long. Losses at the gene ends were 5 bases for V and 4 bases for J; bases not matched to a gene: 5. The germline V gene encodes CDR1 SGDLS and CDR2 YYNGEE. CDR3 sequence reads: CASRSAGGTEAFF. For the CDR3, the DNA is TGTGCCAGCAGGTCTGCAGGGGGCACTGAAGCTTTCTTT.